This note documents a single T cell receptor (beta chain) sequence. What it recognizes is unknown. The data were obtained in a study of cytomegalovirus exposure and HLA in healthy donors. Amplification used 60 Vbeta primers and 13 Jbeta primers. Here immunoSEQ multiplex PCR was the method, and the copy in TCRdb shows in-frame clones only, minus some. Of some 130,000 clones listed, 80% are singletons. Study outcomes and limitations: It was reported that the classifier diagnosed cytomegalovirus status with high specificity and sensitivity in both the original and validation cohorts.

Sequenced: PBMCs. This TCR derives from a man between 25 and 39 years old in good health and CMV-seronegative.

The CDR3: CASSLRWLAGVTGELFF. The CDR3 DNA reads TGTGCCAGCAGCTTACGTTGGCTAGCGGGAGTGACCGGGGAGCTGTTTTTT. The rearrangement links TRBV7-9 to TRBJ2-2, with TRBD2 matching 10 bases. Per the germline V gene, CDR1 is SEHNR and CDR2 is FQNEAQ (reference sequence). The CDR3 covers 17 residues. Trimming at V came to 2 bases and at J to 5 bases, leaving 8 bases not matched to a gene.